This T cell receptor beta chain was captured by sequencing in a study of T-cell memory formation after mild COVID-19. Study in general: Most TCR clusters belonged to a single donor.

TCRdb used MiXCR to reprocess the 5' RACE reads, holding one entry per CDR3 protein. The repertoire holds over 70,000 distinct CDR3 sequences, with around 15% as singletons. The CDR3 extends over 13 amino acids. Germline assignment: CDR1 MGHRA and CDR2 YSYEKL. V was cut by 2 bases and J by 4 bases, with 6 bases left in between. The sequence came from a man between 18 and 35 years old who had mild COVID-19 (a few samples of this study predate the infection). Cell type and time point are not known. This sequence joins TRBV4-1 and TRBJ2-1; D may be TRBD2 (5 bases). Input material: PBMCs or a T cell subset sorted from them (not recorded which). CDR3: CASSQLAYNEQFF. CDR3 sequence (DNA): TGCGCCAGCAGCCAACTAGCTTACAATGAGCAGTTCTTC.